The T cell receptor beta chain under discussion was sequenced for a study of CD8+CD57+ T cells in acquired aplastic anemia. Across the study: CD4+ and CD8+ cells, once sorted, gave DNA averaging roughly 3 ug.

TCR beta VDJ and CDR3 were profiled, and genomic DNA was the template. TCRdb ran MiXCR on the reads and lists one entry per CDR3 protein. The sample lists some 200,000 distinct CDR3 sequences; roughly 50% were seen once. Patients included in sequencing had previously demonstrated CD8+CD57+ cell expansion by flow cytometry. CDR3 length: 15 residues. The germline CDR1 and CDR2 sequences are SGHRS and YFSETQ. J was trimmed by 7 bases and V by 0 bases; bases with no gene match: 2. This chain connects TRBV5-1 to TRBJ1-4; 11 bases align to TRBD1. The receptor's source is a human donor with aplastic anemia. The sample consisted of sorted CD4+, CD8+, or CD8+CD57+ T cells (not recorded which) from PBMCs. CDR3 sequence reads: CASSLGGTGGEKLFF. The CDR3 DNA is TGCGCCAGCAGCTTGGGAGGGACAGGGGGTGAAAAACTGTTTTTT.